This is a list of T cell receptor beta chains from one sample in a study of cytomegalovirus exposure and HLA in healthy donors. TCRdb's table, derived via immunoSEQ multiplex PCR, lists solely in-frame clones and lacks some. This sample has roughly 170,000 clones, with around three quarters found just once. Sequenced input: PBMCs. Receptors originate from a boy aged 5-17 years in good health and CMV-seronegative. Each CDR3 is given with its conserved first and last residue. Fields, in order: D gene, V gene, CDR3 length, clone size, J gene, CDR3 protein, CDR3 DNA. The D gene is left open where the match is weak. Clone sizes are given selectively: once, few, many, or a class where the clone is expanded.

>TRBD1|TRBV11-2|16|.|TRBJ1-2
CASSLRWTGGEVGYTF
TGTGCCAGCAGCTTAAGATGGACAGGGGGCGAGGTTGGCTACACCTTC
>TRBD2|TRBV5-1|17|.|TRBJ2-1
CASSLGLAGGHRNEQFF
TGCGCCAGCAGTTTGGGGTTAGCGGGGGGGCATCGCAATGAGCAGTTCTTC
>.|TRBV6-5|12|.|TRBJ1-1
CASSRAEGDAFF
TGTGCCAGCAGCCGGGCCGAGGGGGACGCTTTCTTT
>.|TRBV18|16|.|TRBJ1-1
CASSPRGRGWNTEAFF
TGTGCCAGCTCACCAAGGGGCAGGGGTTGGAACACTGAAGCTTTCTTT
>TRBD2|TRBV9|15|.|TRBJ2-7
CASSVEEGGTYEQYF
TGTGCCAGCAGCGTAGAGGAGGGAGGGACCTACGAGCAGTACTTC
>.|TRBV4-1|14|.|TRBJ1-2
CASSQRATNYGYTF
TGCGCCAGCAGCCAGAGAGCTACTAACTATGGCTACACCTTC
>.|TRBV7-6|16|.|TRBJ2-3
CASSRFTRGSTDTQYF
TGTGCCAGCAGCAGGTTTACCCGGGGGAGCACAGATACGCAGTATTTT
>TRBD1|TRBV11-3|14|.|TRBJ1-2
CASSSRDRNYGYTF
TGTGCCAGCAGCTCCCGGGACAGGAACTATGGCTACACCTTC
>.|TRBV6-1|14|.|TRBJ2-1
CASSILDSQNEQFF
TGTGCCAGCAGTATCCTGGACAGTCAAAATGAGCAGTTCTTC
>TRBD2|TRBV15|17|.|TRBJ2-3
CATSRDLAGDGTDTQYF
TGTGCCACCAGCAGAGATCTGGCGGGAGATGGGACAGATACGCAGTATTTT
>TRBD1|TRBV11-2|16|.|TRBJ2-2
CASRQPGQGLKGELFF
TGTGCCAGCAGGCAACCGGGACAGGGGTTAAAAGGGGAGCTGTTTTTT
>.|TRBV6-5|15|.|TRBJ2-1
CASSFRGRSYNEQFF
TGTGCCAGCAGCTTCAGGGGCCGCTCCTACAATGAGCAGTTCTTC
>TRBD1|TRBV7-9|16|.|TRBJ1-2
CASSSRDRDSGYGYTF
TGTGCCAGCAGCTCCCGGGACAGGGATTCCGGCTATGGCTACACCTTC
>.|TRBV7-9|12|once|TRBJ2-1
CASSPTSFEQFF
TGTGCCAGCAGCCCAACTAGCTTTGAGCAGTTCTTC
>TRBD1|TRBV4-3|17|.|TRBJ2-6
CASSTQTGGSGANVLTF
TGCGCCAGCAGCACCCAGACAGGGGGCTCAGGGGCCAACGTCCTGACTTTC
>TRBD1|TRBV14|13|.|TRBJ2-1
CASSPGQGSEKFF
TGTGCCAGCAGCCCTGGACAGGGATCGGAGAAGTTCTTC
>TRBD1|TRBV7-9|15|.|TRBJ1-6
CASSLGTAKNSPLHF
TGTGCCAGCAGCTTGGGGACAGCAAAGAATTCACCCCTCCACTTT
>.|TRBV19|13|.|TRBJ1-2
CASRPNRDYGYTF
TGTGCCAGTAGGCCCAACAGGGACTATGGCTACACCTTC
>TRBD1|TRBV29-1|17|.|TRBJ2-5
CSVEDLGQGSYQETQYF
TGCAGCGTTGAAGATCTTGGACAGGGATCCTACCAAGAGACCCAGTACTTC
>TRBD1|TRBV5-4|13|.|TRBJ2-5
CASSVQGAETQYF
TGTGCCAGCAGCGTACAGGGGGCGGAGACCCAGTACTTC
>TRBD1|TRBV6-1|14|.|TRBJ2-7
CASSEWDSSYEQYF
TGTGCCAGCAGTGAGTGGGACAGCTCCTACGAGCAGTACTTC
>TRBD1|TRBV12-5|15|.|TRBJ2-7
CASGLGTGGSYEQYF
TGTGCTAGTGGTTTGGGGACAGGGGGATCCTACGAGCAGTACTTC
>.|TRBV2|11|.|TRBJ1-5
CASSDGQPQHF
TGTGCCAGCAGTGACGGTCAGCCCCAGCATTTT
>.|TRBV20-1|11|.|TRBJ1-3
CSAGQGNTIYF
TGCAGTGCAGGACAGGGAAACACCATATATTTT
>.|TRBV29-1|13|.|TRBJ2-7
CSVLGGTGYEQYF
TGCAGCGTTTTAGGAGGGACGGGGTATGAGCAGTACTTC
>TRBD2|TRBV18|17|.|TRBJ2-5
CASSPRGLAGVGETQYF
TGTGCCAGCTCACCCCGTGGACTAGCGGGAGTCGGAGAGACCCAGTACTTC
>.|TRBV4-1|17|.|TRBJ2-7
CASSQGTERIGTYEQYF
TGCGCCAGCAGCCAAGGGACAGAAAGGATTGGGACCTACGAGCAGTACTTC
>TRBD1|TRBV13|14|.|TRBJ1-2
CASSQDRDLYGYTF
TGTGCCAGCAGCCAAGACAGGGACCTATATGGCTACACCTTC
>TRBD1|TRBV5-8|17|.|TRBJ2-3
CASSLILPGQGADTQYF
TGTGCCAGCAGCTTAATTCTCCCGGGACAGGGGGCGGATACGCAGTATTTT
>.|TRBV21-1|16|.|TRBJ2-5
CASRRASGRGEETQYF
TGTGCCAGCAGAAGGGCTAGCGGGAGGGGAGAGGAGACCCAGTACTTC
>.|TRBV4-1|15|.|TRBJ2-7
CASSHQDLNNYEQYF
TGCGCCAGCAGCCATCAGGATTTGAATAACTACGAGCAGTACTTC
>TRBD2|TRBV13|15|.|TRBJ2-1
CASSSELAGGQEQFF
TGTGCCAGCAGCTCGGAACTAGCGGGAGGTCAAGAGCAGTTCTTC
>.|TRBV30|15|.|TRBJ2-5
CAWSAGNLLQETQYF
TGTGCCTGGAGTGCGGGTAACCTTTTACAAGAGACCCAGTACTTC
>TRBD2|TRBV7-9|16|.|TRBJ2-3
CASSLGDGGAKDTQYF
TGTGCCAGCAGCTTAGGGGACGGGGGGGCTAAAGATACGCAGTATTTT
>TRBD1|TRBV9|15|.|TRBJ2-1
CASSVVSDRVNEQFF
TGTGCCAGCAGCGTAGTAAGCGACAGGGTCAATGAGCAGTTCTTC
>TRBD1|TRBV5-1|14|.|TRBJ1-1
CASSVTGVDTEAFF
TGCGCCAGCAGCGTCACAGGGGTAGACACTGAAGCTTTCTTT
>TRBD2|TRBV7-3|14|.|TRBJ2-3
CASSVAGAADTQYF
TGTGCCAGCAGCGTAGCGGGGGCAGCAGATACGCAGTATTTT
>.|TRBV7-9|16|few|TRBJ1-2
CASSLQEGGANYGYTF
TGTGCCAGCAGCTTACAAGAGGGGGGGGCAAACTATGGCTACACCTTC
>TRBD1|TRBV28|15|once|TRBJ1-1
CASSLLGQGAGEAFF
TGTGCCAGCAGTTTATTGGGACAGGGAGCGGGTGAAGCTTTCTTT
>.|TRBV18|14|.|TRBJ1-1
CASSPGGENTEAFF
TGTGCCAGCTCACCGGGGGGGGAGAACACTGAAGCTTTCTTT
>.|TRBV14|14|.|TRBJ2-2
CASSRERVSGELFF
TGTGCCAGCAGCCGAGAGCGGGTGTCCGGGGAGCTGTTTTTT
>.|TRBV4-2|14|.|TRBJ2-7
CASSPLLASYEQYF
TGTGCCAGCAGCCCGTTACTAGCTTCCTACGAGCAGTACTTC
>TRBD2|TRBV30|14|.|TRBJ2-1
CASLGLALEMGQFF
TGTGCCTCATTAGGACTAGCGCTTGAAATGGGGCAGTTCTTC
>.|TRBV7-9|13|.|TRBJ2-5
CSSSLAGVETQYF
TGTTCCAGCAGCTTAGCCGGGGTGGAGACCCAGTACTTC
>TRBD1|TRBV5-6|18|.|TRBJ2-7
CASSFLITRDRDSYEQYF
TGTGCCAGCAGCTTCCTGATTACCCGGGACAGGGACTCCTACGAGCAGTACTTC
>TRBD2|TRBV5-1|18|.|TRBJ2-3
CASSYGLAGGPGTDTQYF
TGCGCCAGCAGCTATGGACTAGCGGGGGGGCCCGGCACAGATACGCAGTATTTT